This T cell receptor (beta chain) was recorded in a study of blood T cells in healthy people across ages. A second roughly 6 to 12 cycle PCR used barcoded and J-beta primers. Tagging of each cDNA molecule was performed by a template-switch adaptor with 12 random nucleotides. In TCRdb, the 5' RACE reads were re-called with MiXCR into one record per CDR3 protein. The repertoire holds roughly 1,800,000 distinct CDR3 sequences, with approximately 50% as singletons. Germline values: CDR1 SGHVS, CDR2 FQNEAQ. The CDR3 spans 13 residues. V was cut by 4 bases and J by 4 bases, with 11 bases left in between. The authors drew around 9.3 milliliters of peripheral blood from each donor. Total RNA amounts of at least 6 micrograms were extracted per sample.

Sample: blood. The sequence came from a middle-aged woman in good health. The J gene is TRBJ2-7, the V gene TRBV7-8; D tentatively fits TRBD1 or TRBD2 (5 bases each). The CDR3 protein is CASSWGRLYEQYF. CDR3 nucleotide sequence: TGTGCCAGCAGCTGGGGGAGACTATACGAGCAGTACTTC.